This T cell receptor (beta chain) came from a study of OX40 agonist ivuxolimab in advanced cancers. Study information: Given to patients was ivuxolimab, an agonistic anti-OX40 (CD134) antibody. Patients treated during dose escalation were battling hepatocellular carcinoma, melanoma, renal cell or head and neck cancer. Past anti-PD-1, anti-PD-L1 or anti-CTLA-4 therapy was accepted, and 40% had received some.

TCRdb's table, derived via immunoSEQ multiplex PCR, lists solely in-frame clones and lacks some. The sample contains 55,000 to 80,000 clones, roughly nine tenths of which appear only once. V was clipped by 0 bases and J by 8 bases, with 11 bases between them. In germline, CDR1 is SGHNT, CDR2 YYREEE (reference sequence). The CDR3 is made up of 14 amino acids. Sequencing was performed on CD4+ or CD8+ T cells sorted from blood, taken in a trial of the OX40 agonist ivuxolimab. This receptor was obtained from an adult with an advanced solid tumor such as melanoma, head and neck, liver or kidney cancer. The chain combines TRBV5-4 with TRBJ1-4, with a weak D call TRBD1 (5 bases). CDR3 nucleotide sequence: TGTGCCAGCAGCTTGGGAGGCAGGGTAGAAAAACTGTTTTTT. Its protein product is CASSLGGRVEKLFF. Complete variable domain (other parts from reference TRBV5-4 and TRBJ1-4): ETGVTQSPTHLIKTRGQQVTLRCSSQSGHNTVSWYQQALGQGPQFIFQYYREEENGRGNFPPRFSGLQFPNYSSELNVNALELDDSALYLCASSLGGRVEKLFFGSGTQLSVL.